Sequencing of this T cell receptor beta chain was carried out in a study of cytomegalovirus exposure and HLA in healthy donors. Study results and limitations: Investigators reported 150 to 200 TCR beta chains as tied to cytomegalovirus.

Repertoires were generated with immunoSEQ multiplex PCR, while TCRdb's copy carries only in-frame clones and drops some. This repertoire shows roughly 50,000 clones, 93% found once; its top ten account for under 2%. Trimming took 3 bases from V and 0 from J, leaving 13 bases between them. CDR3 length: 16 residues. The germline V gene encodes CDR1 MNHEY and CDR2 SVGAGI. Comments on this clone: The antigen is undetermined.

The material sequenced was PBMCs. This sequence joins TRBV6-5 and TRBJ2-3; D possibly corresponds to TRBD2 (5 bases). The receptor was isolated from a young woman in good health and CMV-seropositive. The CDR3, as DNA: TGTGCCAGCAGTTATTTTGGCGGGCCTAGCACAGATACGCAGTATTTT. This gives the protein CASSYFGGPSTDTQYF.